A selection of T cell receptor beta chains follows, all from one sample in a study of vaccination and CD4 T cells after COVID-19. MiXCR, run by TCRdb on the PCR reads, gives a single entry per CDR3 protein. The sample has some 21,000 distinct CDR3 sequences; 38% are singletons. Their cognate antigens are unknown. The sample was cultured CD4+ T cells from blood. The receptors were sampled from a human donor with COVID-19. Both conserved end residues are part of each CDR3. D genes are given only for firm matches. Clone size is not always given. Where it is, it says once, few, many or a class for expanded clones.

D: .
V: TRBV5-1
size: .
J: TRBJ2-5
DNA: TGCGCCAGCAGCCCCGGGGGGCGGGAGACCCAGTACTTC
CDR3: CASSPGGRETQYF

D: .
V: TRBV19
size: .
J: TRBJ1-5
DNA: TGTGCCAGTAGTAAATGGGACACCAATCAGCCCCAGCATTTT
CDR3: CASSKWDTNQPQHF

D: TRBD1
V: TRBV12-3/TRBV12-4
size: .
J: TRBJ1-5
DNA: TGTGCCAGCAGTATGGACAGGGATCAGCCCCAGCATTTT
CDR3: CASSMDRDQPQHF

D: TRBD1
V: TRBV6-5
size: .
J: TRBJ2-2
DNA: TGTGCCAGCAGTTACCCGGGACAGATCGGCACCGGGGAGCTGTTTTTT
CDR3: CASSYPGQIGTGELFF

D: .
V: TRBV6-5
size: few
J: TRBJ2-7
DNA: TGTGCCAGCAGTTCCCGTTGGGAGCAGTACTTC
CDR3: CASSSRWEQYF

D: TRBD1
V: TRBV2
size: .
J: TRBJ2-2
DNA: TGTGCCAGCAGTGAACAGGGGGCCCCCGGGGAGCTGTTTTTT
CDR3: CASSEQGAPGELFF

D: .
V: TRBV20-1
size: few
J: TRBJ1-3
DNA: TGCAGTGCCCAACCTAACTCTGGAAACACCATATATTTT
CDR3: CSAQPNSGNTIYF

D: .
V: TRBV12-3/TRBV12-4
size: .
J: TRBJ2-7
DNA: TGTGCCAGCAGTAGAGCCTACGAGCAGTACTTC
CDR3: CASSRAYEQYF

D: .
V: TRBV28
size: .
J: TRBJ1-1
DNA: TGTGCCAGCAGTCCGGCAGGGACGGTGAACACTGAAGCTTTCTTT
CDR3: CASSPAGTVNTEAFF

D: .
V: TRBV24-1
size: .
J: TRBJ1-2
DNA: TGTGCCACCAGTGATGATGACAGGTTCTATGGCTACACCTTC
CDR3: CATSDDDRFYGYTF

D: TRBD1
V: TRBV20-1
size: few
J: TRBJ2-6
DNA: TGCAGTGCTAGGGGGACAGCGGATCGCTCTGGGGCCAACGTCCTGACTTTC
CDR3: CSARGTADRSGANVLTF

D: .
V: TRBV27
size: .
J: TRBJ1-1
DNA: TGTGCCAGCAGTTTCGGTCCGGACACTGAAGCTTTCTTT
CDR3: CASSFGPDTEAFF

D: .
V: TRBV7-9
size: few
J: TRBJ2-5
DNA: TGTGCCAGCAGTCCCGGGGCCCCCGGGGCCCAGTACTTC
CDR3: CASSPGAPGAQYF

D: .
V: TRBV12-5
size: few
J: TRBJ2-3
DNA: TGTGCTAGTGGTTTATACCAGGGGGGCTTAGATACGCAGTATTTT
CDR3: CASGLYQGGLDTQYF

D: .
V: TRBV27
size: .
J: TRBJ1-1
DNA: TGTGCCAGCAGTCCTCGGACAGTGAACACTGAAGCTTTCTTT
CDR3: CASSPRTVNTEAFF

D: .
V: TRBV20-1
size: few
J: TRBJ1-5
DNA: TGCAGTGCTAGTTCTGGGTTGGAGCAGCCCCAGCATTTT
CDR3: CSASSGLEQPQHF

D: .
V: TRBV20-1
size: .
J: TRBJ1-6
DNA: TGCAGTGCCTTAAGGGGCCGGGTTGACTATAATTCACCCCTCCACTTT
CDR3: CSALRGRVDYNSPLHF

D: TRBD1
V: TRBV4-3
size: .
J: TRBJ1-4
DNA: TGCGCCAGCAGCCAAGAAACCCAAGGAGGGGGCAAACTGTTTTTT
CDR3: CASSQETQGGGKLFF

D: .
V: TRBV20-1
size: .
J: TRBJ2-5
DNA: TGCAGTGCCCCGTGGGGGCGCAGGGAGACCCAGTACTTC
CDR3: CSAPWGRRETQYF

D: .
V: TRBV6-5
size: .
J: TRBJ2-5
DNA: TGTGCCAGCAGTTACTCAGGGGGCCAAGAGACCCAGTACTTC
CDR3: CASSYSGGQETQYF

D: .
V: TRBV5-4
size: few
J: TRBJ2-2
DNA: TGTGCCAGCAGCTTGGAACACCTCAACACCGGGGAGCTGTTTTTT
CDR3: CASSLEHLNTGELFF

D: TRBD1
V: TRBV2
size: .
J: TRBJ1-5
DNA: TGTGCCAGCACAGGGGGCGTCGGCAATCAGCCCCAGCATTTT
CDR3: CASTGGVGNQPQHF

D: .
V: TRBV12-3/TRBV12-4
size: few
J: TRBJ2-2
DNA: TGTGCCAGCAGTTCACAGGACGCGGGGGAGCTGTTTTTT
CDR3: CASSSQDAGELFF

D: .
V: TRBV14
size: .
J: TRBJ1-2
DNA: TGTGCCAGCAGCCAAGGGGGCCAGGGAGTTGGCTACACCTTC
CDR3: CASSQGGQGVGYTF

D: TRBD1
V: TRBV6-1
size: once
J: TRBJ2-7
DNA: TGTGCCAGCGGTCGACAGGGGGTCGCCTCCTACGAGCAGTACTTC
CDR3: CASGRQGVASYEQYF

D: .
V: TRBV20-1
size: few
J: TRBJ2-5
DNA: TGCAGTGCTAGAGTCCCAGGGCAAGAGACCCAGTACTTC
CDR3: CSARVPGQETQYF

D: .
V: TRBV7-2
size: .
J: TRBJ1-5
DNA: TGTGTCAGCAGCTCTTGGGATGGTCAGCCCCAGCATTTT
CDR3: CVSSSWDGQPQHF

D: .
V: TRBV27
size: few
J: TRBJ1-3
DNA: TGTGCCAGCGTTATGGTGGGCAGGGTCGGAAACACCATATATTTT
CDR3: CASVMVGRVGNTIYF

D: TRBD2
V: TRBV6-2/TRBV6-3
size: .
J: TRBJ2-3
DNA: TGTGCCAGCAGCTCAGCGGGGGTATACACAGATACGCAGTATTTT
CDR3: CASSSAGVYTDTQYF

D: TRBD1
V: TRBV6-2/TRBV6-3
size: .
J: TRBJ1-5
DNA: TGTGCCAGCTCGCAGGGGGGCAATCAGCCCCAGCATTTT
CDR3: CASSQGGNQPQHF

D: .
V: TRBV7-2
size: few
J: TRBJ2-5
DNA: TGTGCCAGCAGCTTAGAGGGTTTAGAGACCCAGTACTTC
CDR3: CASSLEGLETQYF

D: .
V: TRBV6-1
size: few
J: TRBJ2-5
DNA: TGTGCCAGCAGGGATCAGGCAGTGGGTAAAGAGACCCAGTACTTC
CDR3: CASRDQAVGKETQYF

D: .
V: TRBV6-5
size: few
J: TRBJ1-6
DNA: TGTGCCAGCAGTTCGGACAGCAATAATTCACCCCTCCACTTT
CDR3: CASSSDSNNSPLHF

D: .
V: TRBV6-1
size: few
J: TRBJ1-5
DNA: TGTGCCAGCAGTCGAGGACAGACAAATCAGCCCCAGCATTTT
CDR3: CASSRGQTNQPQHF

D: .
V: TRBV6-2/TRBV6-3
size: few
J: TRBJ1-3
DNA: TGTGCCAGCAGCCCGAGGGCCTCCTCTGGAAACACCATATATTTT
CDR3: CASSPRASSGNTIYF

D: .
V: TRBV25-1
size: .
J: TRBJ1-5
DNA: TGTGCCAGTATGGGCCAGGGTTACAATCAGCCCCAGCATTTT
CDR3: CASMGQGYNQPQHF

D: .
V: TRBV2
size: .
J: TRBJ2-2
DNA: TGTGCCAGCAGGGCCCGGACAGCGAACACCGGGGAGCTGTTTTTT
CDR3: CASRARTANTGELFF